These T cell receptor beta chains were read from a single sample in a study of blood T cell repertoires in COVID-19. The protocol was immunoSEQ multiplex PCR, while the TCRdb copy is restricted to in-frame clones and leaves out a portion. In the table there are about 150,000 clones, about 85% of which are singletons. The specimen was peripheral blood. The receptors originated from a woman over 75 with COVID-19, enrolled during active disease. Both conserved end residues are part of each CDR3. A D gene is named only where the DNA matches it firmly. Clone size, where shown, is once, few, many, or a class for clones that have expanded.

- 14 TRBJ1-5 - TRBV6-6 CASRQTVTYQPQHF TGTGCCAGCCGACAGACAGTCACCTATCAGCCCCAGCATTTT
- 14 TRBJ2-7 TRBD2 TRBV3-1/TRBV3-2 CASSHGAGAGEQYF TGTGCCAGCAGCCACGGAGCGGGAGCTGGCGAGCAGTACTTC
many 17 TRBJ2-6 - TRBV3-1/TRBV3-2 CASSQDYSGAGANVLTF TGTGCCAGCAGCCAAGACTATTCGGGGGCTGGGGCCAACGTCCTGACTTTC
- 13 TRBJ1-2 - TRBV6-5 CASSSRENYGYTF TGTGCCAGCAGCTCCAGGGAAAATTATGGCTACACCTTC
- 14 TRBJ2-7 - TRBV20-1 CSAGEGGGPNEQYF TGCAGTGCTGGTGAGGGGGGAGGGCCGAACGAGCAGTACTTC
- 13 TRBJ2-3 - TRBV3-1/TRBV3-2 CASSQDSWLGQYF TGTGCCAGCAGCCAAGATTCGTGGCTTGGGCAGTATTTT
- 15 TRBJ2-3 - TRBV5-1 CASSLPGDAGDTQYF TGCGCCAGCAGCTTGCCAGGGGATGCGGGAGATACGCAGTATTTT
- 12 TRBJ1-2 TRBD1 TRBV12-3/TRBV12-4 CASSGTGYGYTF TGTGCCAGCAGCGGGACAGGGTATGGCTACACCTTC
- 15 TRBJ2-1 TRBD2 TRBV7-3 CASSLGSGMVTEQFF TGTGCCAGCAGCTTAGGTAGCGGGATGGTTACCGAGCAGTTCTTC
- 11 TRBJ2-1 - TRBV2 CASKTYNEQFF TGTGCCAGCAAAACTTACAATGAGCAGTTCTTC
- 15 TRBJ1-1 - TRBV5-1 CASSLLGNRGTEAFF TGCGCCAGCAGCTTGTTAGGGAACCGGGGAACTGAAGCTTTCTTT
- 14 TRBJ1-4 TRBD1 TRBV7-2 CASSLTGGREKLFF TGTGCCAGCAGCTTAACAGGGGGGCGTGAAAAACTGTTTTTT
- 16 TRBJ2-1 TRBD2 TRBV5-8 CASSLQRGVSRHEQFF TGTGCCAGCAGCTTACAGCGGGGGGTATCTAGGCATGAGCAGTTCTTC
- 16 TRBJ2-1 TRBD1 TRBV9 CASSVAPGQGYNEQFF TGTGCCAGCAGCGTAGCCCCGGGACAGGGATACAATGAGCAGTTCTTC
- 16 TRBJ2-2 - TRBV7-2 CASSLDSGANTGELFF TGTGCCAGCAGCTTAGATTCAGGGGCGAACACCGGGGAGCTGTTTTTT
- 19 TRBJ1-2 TRBD1 TRBV4-1 CASSQPRPGTGDYNYGYTF TGCGCCAGCAGCCAACCCAGACCCGGGACAGGCGACTATAACTATGGCTACACCTTC
- 12 TRBJ2-3 - TRBV19 CASSLGRDTQYF TGTGCCAGTAGTTTGGGCAGAGATACGCAGTATTTT
- 12 TRBJ1-5 - TRBV14 CASSQPNQPQHF TGTGCCAGCAGCCAACCTAATCAGCCCCAGCATTTT
- 17 TRBJ1-1 - TRBV11-2 CASSLDDGGGVGTEAFF TGTGCCAGCAGCTTAGACGACGGCGGGGGGGTTGGTACTGAAGCTTTCTTT
- 12 TRBJ1-2 - TRBV6-6 CASSQGGNGYTF TGTGCCAGCAGCCAGGGAGGTAATGGCTACACCTTC
- 15 TRBJ1-1 - TRBV5-4 CASSLREAMNTEAFF TGTGCCAGCAGCTTGCGGGAAGCGATGAACACTGAAGCTTTCTTT
- 15 TRBJ2-1 - TRBV6-5 CASSPSHAGRNEQFF TGTGCCAGCAGCCCATCCCACGCGGGAAGGAATGAGCAGTTCTTC
few 17 TRBJ1-4 - TRBV19 CASTPAWQGLFIGKLFF TGTGCCAGTACCCCGGCTTGGCAGGGGTTGTTTATCGGAAAACTGTTTTTT
- 15 TRBJ2-2 - TRBV28 CASSQILPNTGELFF TGTGCCAGCAGTCAGATCCTTCCGAACACCGGGGAGCTGTTTTTT
- 19 TRBJ1-6 - TRBV27 CASSSTKQGPYLYNSPLHF TGTGCCAGCAGTTCTACAAAACAGGGACCCTACCTCTATAATTCACCCCTCCACTTT
- 15 TRBJ1-1 - TRBV18 CASSPIGAQDTEAFF TGTGCCAGCTCACCAATAGGGGCTCAAGACACTGAAGCTTTCTTT
- 14 TRBJ2-3 - TRBV5-1 CASSLQGSTDTQYF TGCGCCAGCAGCTTGCAGGGTAGCACAGATACGCAGTATTTT
- 12 TRBJ2-7 TRBD1 TRBV5-1 CASRPWDRPKYF TGCGCCAGCAGACCGTGGGACAGGCCTAAGTACTTC
- 14 TRBJ1-3 - TRBV3-1/TRBV3-2 CASSLTDLRNTIYF TGTGCCAGCAGCCTGACAGACCTTCGAAACACCATATATTTT
- 17 TRBJ2-2 TRBD2 TRBV11-2 CASSSQLAGGGGGELFF TGTGCCAGCAGCTCCCAACTAGCGGGAGGCGGCGGCGGGGAGCTGTTTTTT
- 14 TRBJ1-5 - TRBV19 CASSAGYGNQPQHF TGTGCCAGTAGCGCAGGGTACGGCAATCAGCCCCAGCATTTT
- 13 TRBJ1-5 - TRBV5-1 CASSLRTDQPQHF TGCGCCAGCAGCTTGCGGACAGATCAGCCCCAGCATTTT
- 15 TRBJ2-7 TRBD1 TRBV19 CASSSGQGASYEQYF TGTGCCAGTAGTAGCGGACAGGGGGCCTCTTACGAGCAGTACTTC
- 14 TRBJ2-3 TRBD2 TRBV7-8 CASSLGLAVDTQYF TGTGCCAGCAGCTTAGGACTAGCCGTAGATACGCAGTATTTT
- 15 TRBJ2-1 - TRBV24-1 CATSDSLGLHNEQFF TGTGCCACCAGTGATTCATTGGGCCTCCACAATGAGCAGTTCTTC
- 14 TRBJ1-6 TRBD1 TRBV5-1 CASRPGQGNSPLHF TGCGCCAGCAGACCGGGACAGGGTAATTCACCCCTCCACTTT
once 16 TRBJ2-1 TRBD1 TRBV28 CASNGQGVGRYNEQFF TGTGCCAGCAACGGACAGGGGGTAGGGCGCTACAATGAGCAGTTCTTC
- 15 TRBJ2-2 - TRBV24-1 CATSATGLNTGELFF TGTGCCACCAGTGCCACAGGGCTGAACACCGGGGAGCTGTTTTTT
- 16 TRBJ2-3 - TRBV15 CATSRDLGGITDTQYF TGTGCCACCAGCAGAGATCTGGGGGGAATCACAGATACGCAGTATTTT
- 15 TRBJ1-1 TRBD1 TRBV18 CASSPGDRGRTEAFF TGTGCCAGCTCACCTGGGGACAGGGGGCGTACTGAAGCTTTCTTT
- 17 TRBJ2-3 - TRBV7-3 CASSFPQGGPTTDTQYF TGTGCCAGCAGCTTCCCCCAGGGAGGACCTACCACAGATACGCAGTATTTT
- 16 TRBJ2-3 TRBD1 TRBV27 CASSPTGWGPGDTQYF TGTGCCAGCAGCCCGACAGGGTGGGGGCCCGGTGATACGCAGTATTTT
few 15 TRBJ1-6 - TRBV2 CASTRQQGRVSPLHF TGTGCCAGCACTCGACAGCAGGGGAGAGTCTCACCCCTCCACTTT
- 14 TRBJ1-2 TRBD1 TRBV6-5 CASRTGGVNYGYTF TGTGCCAGCAGGACAGGGGGCGTTAACTATGGCTACACCTTC
- 13 TRBJ1-4 - TRBV15 CATSSGVDEKLFF TGTGCCACCAGTTCAGGGGTGGATGAAAAACTGTTTTTT
- 19 TRBJ2-3 TRBD2 TRBV18 CASSPLGLAGVRTTDTQYF TGTGCCAGCTCACCCTTAGGACTAGCGGGAGTCCGGACCACAGATACGCAGTATTTT
- 15 TRBJ1-2 - TRBV1 CTSSLTAEVAYGYTF TGCACCAGCAGCCTGACAGCAGAAGTAGCCTATGGCTACACCTTC
- 13 TRBJ1-2 - TRBV6-6 CASSSPSPGGYTF TGTGCCAGCAGTTCCCCGAGTCCGGGTGGCTACACCTTC
- 15 TRBJ2-3 - TRBV5-4 CASSLFGGSSDTQYF TGTGCCAGCAGCTTGTTCGGGGGAAGTTCAGATACGCAGTATTTT
- 16 TRBJ1-6 - TRBV7-6 CASSLVGQGGNSPLHF TGTGCCAGCAGCTTAGTGGGGCAGGGCGGTAATTCACCCCTCCACTTT
- 17 TRBJ1-2 TRBD1 TRBV18 CASSFRTGRQGHYGYTF TGTGCCAGCTCATTCCGGACAGGGCGACAAGGGCACTATGGCTACACCTTC
- 15 TRBJ1-4 TRBD1 TRBV7-9 CASSLDRGPKEKLFF TGTGCCAGCAGCTTAGACAGGGGTCCTAAGGAAAAACTGTTTTTT
- 15 TRBJ2-2 TRBD1 TRBV5-4 CASSRDRSRTGELFF TGTGCCAGCAGTCGGGACAGGTCGAGAACCGGGGAGCTGTTTTTT